This T cell receptor beta chain was obtained from a study of shared clonotypes between healthy human individuals. The wider study: Each donor's CD4 naive and CD4 memory cells filled three plates apiece, CD8 naive two, and CD8 memory one. Notes on the study in general: Expectations were that clonotype sharing among donors would be affected by sequencing depth.

The CDR3 is made up of 18 amino acids. Germline V CDR1 and CDR2: SGHNT, YYREEE (reference sequence). V gave up 1 base and J gave up 5 bases; unmatched junction bases: 12. In the sorted-subset replicate PCRs, 150 to 250 ng DNA, roughly 29,000 T cell genomes, was used. Assay: immunoSEQ multiplex PCR; the TCRdb copy retains only in-frame clones and omits some. The table shows some 1 million clones, with around four fifths occurring only once. This clone showed up just once. What it binds is not known. Input material: memory CD4+ T cells sorted from blood. Documented subset: CD45RA-negative fraction. This chain uses TRBV5-4 with TRBJ2-5; 12 bases are a match to TRBD1. The receptor was derived from a man aged 18 to 29 in good health. The chain's CDR3 is CASSLLIGTGGLGETQYF. CDR3 in DNA: TGTGCCAGCAGCTTGCTTATAGGGACAGGGGGCTTAGGGGAGACCCAGTACTTC.